The source of this TCR beta chain is a study of cytomegalovirus exposure and HLA in healthy donors. Findings and caveats of the study: Reported results showed that the classifier diagnosed cytomegalovirus status with high specificity and sensitivity. Presence/absence comparisons presumed near-even sequencing depth among donors. Most TCR beta V segments were productive about 87% or about 30% of the time in an earlier analysis.

Between the trimmed V and J ends, which lost 7 bases and 2 bases, there was a span of 15 bases. This CDR3 is 14 amino acids long. From germline, CDR1 is MNHEY and CDR2 SMNVEV (reference sequence). This clone was seen just once. Its antigen is unidentified. Researchers ran the PCR with 60 Vbeta and 13 Jbeta primers. The method was immunoSEQ multiplex PCR; TCRdb's version includes in-frame clones alone and lacks a portion of them. The data show some 150,000 clones, with over 70% seen just once and roughly 9% held by the top ten. The V call is TRBV27, the J call TRBJ2-7, with D maybe TRBD2 (5 bases). The sequence came from a man aged 18 to 30 in good health and CMV-seropositive. The specimen sequenced was PBMCs. The CDR3 DNA reads TGTGCCAGCATTCCCACCGGACTTCCCTACGAGCAGTACTTC. Its protein is CASIPTGLPYEQYF.